A single sample gave rise to the 29 T cell receptor beta chains below, sequenced in a study of blood T cells in healthy people across ages. Then a second PCR, running about 6 to 11 cycles, was carried out with a sample-barcoded 5' primer and a J-beta primer mix. MiXCR was run by TCRdb on the 5' RACE reads, yielding one entry per CDR3 protein. The table records roughly 2 million distinct CDR3 sequences, around half of them present only once. The sequencing sample was made of blood. The receptors derive from a woman aged 40 to 50 in good health.

J is TRBJ1-2 and V is TRBV20-1; D is perhaps TRBD1 (6 bases). Between the trimmed V and J ends, which lost 5 bases and 3 bases, there was a span of 10 bases. This CDR3 contains 12 residues. From germline, CDR1 is DFQATT and CDR2 SNEGSKA (reference sequence). The CDR3 sequence is CSAPTGHYGYTF. The CDR3 DNA reads TGCAGTGCTCCGACAGGACACTATGGCTACACCTTC.

The chain has TRBV7-2 and TRBJ1-6, with 7 bases identical to TRBD1. Looked up from germline, CDR1 is SGHTA and CDR2 is FQGNSA. J lost 10 bases, V lost 6 bases, and 9 bases had no gene match. The CDR3 sequence is 14 residues long. This CDR3 reads CASSPGQVGSPLHF. CDR3 in DNA: TGTGCCAGCAGTCCCGGACAGGTGGGGTCACCCCTCCACTTT.

Only a few counts were recorded for this clonotype. The chain has TRBV7-9 and TRBJ1-2, with D possibly TRBD1 on 5 matching bases. V shed 3 bases and J shed 5 bases, with 13 bases lying between them. Looked up from germline, CDR1 is SEHNR and CDR2 is FQNEAQ (reference sequence). The CDR3 runs to 14 residues. The CDR3 spells CASSFGQSEYGYTF. In DNA form, the CDR3 reads TGTGCCAGCAGCTTCGGACAATCCGAGTATGGCTACACCTTC.

The J gene is TRBJ2-1, the V gene TRBV4-1; 10 nucleotides agree with TRBD2. The V gene's germline CDR1 is MGHRA and CDR2 YSYEKL. The ends lost 1 base at V and 6 bases at J; junction bases unmatched: 6. The CDR3 consists of 16 residues. CDR3: CASSQAAGGPSNEQFF. The DNA of the CDR3 is TGCGCCAGCAGCCAAGCAGCGGGGGGGCCGAGCAATGAGCAGTTCTTC.

J is TRBJ2-1 and V is TRBV6-4; 10 bases map to TRBD2. Germline lookup yields CDR1 MRHNA and CDR2 SNTAGT. This CDR3 is 16 amino acids long. The junction had 7 bases not matched to a gene; V was cut back by 8 bases and J by 0 bases. This CDR3 is CASGHSSGGSYNEQFF. The CDR3 region has the DNA TGTGCCAGCGGCCACTCTAGCGGGGGCTCCTACAATGAGCAGTTCTTC.

V gene TRBV9 combines with J gene TRBJ2-1; 7 bases map to TRBD2. With V trimmed by 3 bases and J by 8 bases, 14 bases remained unmatched. Germline CDR1 SGDLS, CDR2 YYNGEE. The CDR3 totals 16 residues. Here the CDR3 DNA reads TGTGCCAGCAGCGCGCGGGGGACGGGGCCTTTCGATGAGCAGTTCTTC. Protein product: CASSARGTGPFDEQFF.

Regarding this clonotype: One end of the junction fails to match germline, which may point to a read error. The chain carries TRBV28 and TRBJ2-5; maybe TRBD1 (6 bases). There are 14 residues in the CDR3. Germline-derived CDR1 and CDR2 are MDHEN and SYDVKM. The CDR3 region has the DNA TGCGCCAGCAGTGGGACATTCGGGCAAGAGACCCCGTACTTC. Translated, it gives CASSGTFGQETPYF.

This clonotype was found a few times. The chain carries TRBV12-3 or TRBV12-4 and TRBJ1-2; D unresolved. This CDR3 has 11 amino acids. Trimming shortened V by 3 bases and J by 8 bases, and 7 bases separated the two germline ends. This chain's CDR3 is CASSFNEGYTF. For the CDR3, the DNA is TGTGCCAGCAGTTTTAATGAGGGCTACACCTTC.

As regards this clonotype: The CDR3 end shows no conserved phenylalanine or tryptophan, and so a read error is likely. This chain uses TRBV15 with TRBJ1-1, with no clear D. From germline, CDR1 is LNHNV and CDR2 YYDKDF (reference sequence). The CDR3 runs to 11 residues. Trimming left V 8 bases short and J 6 bases short, with 10 bases between. In nucleotides, the CDR3 is TGTGCCACCGGATCCGTAGCTGAAGCTTTCTTA. This translates into CATGSVAEAFL.

The chain has TRBV12-3 or TRBV12-4 and TRBJ2-3, with TRBD2 matching over 7 bases. Trimming cost V 6 bases and J 0 bases; bases outside gene matches: 9. The CDR3 has 16 amino acids. DNA of the CDR3: TGTGCCAGCAGGTTCGACGGGGGGTCAAGCACAGATACGCAGTATTTT. Amino acid sequence: CASRFDGGSSTDTQYF.

The chain recombines TRBV4-1 with TRBJ2-7; TRBD1 matches at 11 bases. This CDR3 region has 16 residues. With V trimmed by 0 bases and J by 3 bases, 4 bases remained unmatched. Germline V gene lookup returns CDR1 MGHRA and CDR2 YSYEKL. The CDR3 DNA sequence: TGCGCCAGCAGCCAAGATCGGACAGGGGGCTACTACGAGCAGTACTTC. Protein sequence: CASSQDRTGGYYEQYF.

This clonotype was counted once. J is TRBJ2-1 and V is TRBV5-6; D remains ambiguous. The CDR3 sequence is 14 residues long. CDR1 and CDR2 (germline): SGHDT, YYEEEE. Trimming left V 5 bases short and J 4 bases short, with 13 bases between. CDR3 DNA: TGTGCCAGCAGGTCGGGTATCGGGTACAATGAGCAGTTCTTC. This gives the protein CASRSGIGYNEQFF.

This clonotype occurred a few times. This rearrangement joins TRBV6-6 to TRBJ2-7; no firm D call. The germline V and J ends were trimmed by 2 bases and 5 bases, with 13 bases remaining between them. There are 14 residues in the CDR3. Germline CDR1 MNHNY, CDR2 SVGAGI (reference sequence). The CDR3 nucleotides are TGTGCCAGCAGTTACGGATCGGTAGGGCACGAGCAGTACTTC. Protein sequence: CASSYGSVGHEQYF.

V gene TRBV28 combines with J gene TRBJ1-4, with 7 bases matching TRBD1. Germline CDR1 and CDR2: MDHEN and SYDVKM. With V trimmed by 7 bases and J by 3 bases, 8 bases remained unmatched. The CDR3 loop spans 15 amino acids. The chain's CDR3 is CASTPQGRANEKLFF. The CDR3, as DNA: TGTGCCAGCACCCCACAGGGGAGGGCTAATGAAAAACTGTTTTTT.

V gene TRBV6-6 combines with J gene TRBJ1-5, with 8 bases that match TRBD1. Germline CDR1 is MNHNY and CDR2 is SVGAGI (reference sequence). The trim removed 6 bases at V and 4 bases at J, leaving 11 bases unmatched. The CDR3 length is 16 residues. Written as DNA, the CDR3 is TGTGCCAGCAGAGGAAATGACAGGGGCCAGAATCAGCCCCAGCATTTT. It is translated as CASRGNDRGQNQPQHF.

CDR3: CASSFQEVDEQYF. The CDR3 region has the DNA TGTGCCAGCAGCTTTCAGGAGGTAGACGAGCAGTACTTC. The rearrangement links TRBV5-5 to TRBJ2-7; perhaps TRBD2 as D (5 bases). The CDR3 is 13 residues long. The ends were cut back, 2 bases at V and 5 bases at J, with 11 bases in the middle. The germline V gene encodes CDR1 SGHKS and CDR2 YYEKEE (reference sequence).

V and J are TRBV12-3 or TRBV12-4 and TRBJ1-3, with D tentatively TRBD1 (6 bases). This CDR3 is 16 amino acids long. V lost 5 bases, J lost 0 bases, and 14 bases lay in between. The CDR3 region has the DNA TGTGCCAGCAGTCCGACAGGTGGTGTCTCTGGAAACACCATATATTTT. Translation: CASSPTGGVSGNTIYF.

The chain links TRBV6-2 or TRBV6-3 to TRBJ2-4; 8 bases align to TRBD1. The J call may be faulty, since TRBJ2-7 better matches the DNA end. Germline V lookup: CDR1 MNHEY, CDR2 SVGEGT. The CDR3 has 15 amino acids. The CDR3 nucleotides are TGTGCCAGCAGCCCTGCGGGACAGGTTCGCAACGAGCAGTACTTC. Protein: CASSPAGQVRNEQYF.

The chain couples TRBV14 to TRBJ1-5; no clear D gene. The germline CDR1 and CDR2 sequences are SGHDN and FVKESK. The ends were cut back, 4 bases at V and 5 bases at J, with 9 bases in the middle. CDR3 length: 13 residues. The CDR3 DNA follows: TGTGCCAGCAGCCGTAGCAGTGATCAGCCCCAGCATTTT. Amino acids: CASSRSSDQPQHF. The whole variable domain, remainder taken from reference TRBV14 and TRBJ1-5, is EAGVTQFPSHSVIEKGQTVTLRCDPISGHDNLYWYRRVMGKEIKFLLHFVKESKQDESGMPNNRFLAERTGGTYSTLKVQPAELEDSGVYFCASSRSSDQPQHFGDGTRLSIL.

V and J are TRBV6-4 and TRBJ1-1, with D uncertain. The germline gives CDR1 MRHNA, CDR2 SNTAGT. The CDR3 sequence is 11 residues long. Trimming took off 3 bases at V and 8 bases at J, with 7 bases between the two ends. CDR3 in amino acids: CASSDGREAFF. The CDR3, as DNA: TGTGCCAGCAGTGATGGGAGGGAAGCTTTCTTT.

The CDR3 spells CSATGSYNEQFF. CDR3 DNA sequence: TGCAGTGCTACAGGCTCCTACAATGAGCAGTTCTTC. The chain has TRBV20-1 and TRBJ2-1; no clear D gene. Germline loops: CDR1 DFQATT, CDR2 SNEGSKA (reference sequence). V lost 4 bases, J lost 0 bases, and 4 bases lay in between. The CDR3 totals 12 residues.

The V gene is TRBV4-3, the J gene TRBJ2-1; unclear D gene. The last part of the DNA fits TRBJ2-7 better; the J call may be wrong. In germline, CDR1 is LGHNA, CDR2 YSLEER. This CDR3 contains 18 residues. CDR3 bases: TGCGCCAGCAGCCAAGATCAGTTCGATCCAAGCTCCTACAATGAGCAGTACTTC. The encoded protein is CASSQDQFDPSSYNEQYF.

The chain recombines TRBV29-1 with TRBJ2-3; no clear D. Trimming took off 6 bases at V and 6 bases at J, with 16 bases between the two ends. The CDR3 runs to 13 residues. The germline V gene encodes CDR1 SQVTM and CDR2 ANQGSEA. The CDR3 region has the DNA TGCAGCGTCGGCGGCCGGCAATCCGATACGCAGTATTTT. This codes for CSVGGRQSDTQYF.

The sample holds a few counts of this clonotype. V is TRBV20-1 and J is TRBJ2-1; D remains ambiguous. Trimming shortened V by 4 bases and J by 0 bases, and 13 bases separated the two germline ends. This CDR3 is 15 amino acids long. Germline loops: CDR1 DFQATT, CDR2 SNEGSKA (reference sequence). For the CDR3, the DNA is TGCAGTGCTAACCCAACCTCCCACTCCTACAATGAGCAGTTCTTC. It is translated as CSANPTSHSYNEQFF.

The gene calls are TRBV20-1 and TRBJ2-3; TRBD2 matches at 8 bases. This CDR3 is built from 15 residues. Germline V lookup: CDR1 DFQATT, CDR2 SNEGSKA (reference sequence). V lost 6 bases to trimming and J lost 5 bases; unmatched junction nucleotides: 13. This CDR3 is CSASPQRGSIDTQYF. As DNA, the CDR3 is TGCAGTGCCAGCCCCCAGCGGGGGTCGATAGATACGCAGTATTTT.

With respect to this clonotype: The limits of the CDR3 on the DNA are not certain, so only TCRdb's listed CDR3 is given. The CDR3 protein is CASSTSTTGGTYEQYF. V and J are TRBV28 and TRBJ2-7. The CDR3 is 16 amino acids in total, end residues counted. CDR1 MDHEN and CDR2 SYDVKM come from the germline V gene.

This chain links TRBV10-3 with TRBJ2-1, with 10 bases identical to TRBD2. The CDR3 has 15 residues. V gave up 4 bases and J gave up 13 bases; unmatched junction bases: 13. Germline CDR1 is ENHRY and CDR2 is SYGVKD. In DNA form, the CDR3 reads TGTGCCATCAGTGTTCTAGCGGGGGCCCAAGAGACCCAGTTCTTC. Protein sequence: CAISVLAGAQETQFF.

V gene TRBV5-1 combines with J gene TRBJ2-5; 12 bases fit TRBD2. The CDR3 consists of 14 residues. V shed 4 bases and J 11 bases; nucleotides not matched to a gene: 9. Germline CDR1 is SGHRS and CDR2 is YFSETQ. The CDR3 sequence: CASSRLAGEDEQYF. CDR3 DNA: TGCGCCAGCAGCCGACTAGCGGGGGAGGATGAGCAGTACTTC.

The chain combines TRBV29-1 with TRBJ2-4; a weak D match, TRBD2 (5 bases). V gave up 7 bases and J gave up 4 bases, with 14 bases separating them. The CDR3 runs to 13 residues. Germline values: CDR1 SQVTM, CDR2 ANQGSEA. CDR3 sequence: CSAVASLKNIQYF. As DNA, the CDR3 is TGCAGCGCTGTAGCGAGTCTGAAAAACATTCAGTACTTC. Variable domain in full (rest from reference TRBV29-1 and TRBJ2-4): SAVISQKPSRDICQRGTSLTIQCQVDSQVTMMFWYRQQPGQSLTLIATANQGSEATYESGFVIDKFPISRPNLTFSTLTVSNMSPEDSSIYLCSAVASLKNIQYFGAGTRLSVL.